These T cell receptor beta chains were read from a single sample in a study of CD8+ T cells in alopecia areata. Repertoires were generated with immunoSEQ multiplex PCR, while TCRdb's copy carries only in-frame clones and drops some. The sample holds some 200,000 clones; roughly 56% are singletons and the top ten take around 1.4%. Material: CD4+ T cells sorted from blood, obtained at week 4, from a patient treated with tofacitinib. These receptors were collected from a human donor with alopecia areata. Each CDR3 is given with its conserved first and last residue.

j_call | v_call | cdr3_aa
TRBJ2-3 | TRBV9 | CASSVYGSGGLTSTDTQYF
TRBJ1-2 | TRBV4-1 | CASSQPRDTGTYGYTF
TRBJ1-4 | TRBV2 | CASTWGNEKLFF
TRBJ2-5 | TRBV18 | CASSPLPVGETQYF
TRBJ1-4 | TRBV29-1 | CSVGGRDEKLFF
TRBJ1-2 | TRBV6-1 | CASSGTGQGGYTF
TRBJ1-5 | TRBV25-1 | CASSESPGQGSNQPQHF
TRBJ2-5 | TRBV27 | CASSPTTVGTQYF
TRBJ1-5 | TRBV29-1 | CSVGQINQPQHF
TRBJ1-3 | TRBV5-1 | CASSQTGISGNTIYF
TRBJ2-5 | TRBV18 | CASSPPGEETQYF
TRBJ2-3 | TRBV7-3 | CASSSTPRDASTDTQYF
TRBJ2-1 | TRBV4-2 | CASSQETGRFF
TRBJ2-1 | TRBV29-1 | CSVEIRDRVYNEQFF
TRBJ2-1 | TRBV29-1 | CSVRPRSSYNEQFF
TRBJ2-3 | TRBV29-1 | CSATGTGMDTQYF
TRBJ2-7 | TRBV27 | CASRKTVSPRDEQYF
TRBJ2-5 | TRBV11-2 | CASSLVVASMSETQYF
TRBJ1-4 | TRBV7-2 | CASSFPGPNEKLFF
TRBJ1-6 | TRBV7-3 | CASGQGKNSPLHF
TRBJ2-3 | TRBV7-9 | CASSNAGFKYF
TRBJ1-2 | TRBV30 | CAWSFGTGSGYTF
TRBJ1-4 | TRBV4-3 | CASSQDMKGGNEKLFF
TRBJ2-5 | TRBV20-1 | CSAYKETQYF
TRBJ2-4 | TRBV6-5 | CASTETGPRNIQYF
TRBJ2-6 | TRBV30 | CAWSVRLPLSNVLTF
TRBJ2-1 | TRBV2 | CASSELAGAYNEQFF
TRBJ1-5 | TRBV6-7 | CASRERSRNQPQHF
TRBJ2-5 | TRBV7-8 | CASSPGTGNTYF
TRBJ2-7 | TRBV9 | CASSVGTAKPYEQYF
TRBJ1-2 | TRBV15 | CATSRDLSGYGYTF
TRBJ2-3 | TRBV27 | CASSLLGTDTQYF